This TCR beta chain was identified in a study of TIL therapy for anti-PD-1-resistant metastatic lung cancer. This clone was seen a handful of times. Time point in this sample: pre-treatment sample, taken before nivolumab and TIL therapy. Trimming took off 5 bases at V and 1 base at J, with 9 bases between the two ends. Germline V gene sequence: CDR1 SEHNR, CDR2 FQNEAQ (reference sequence). The CDR3 totals 13 residues. Sequencing used immunoSEQ v3. Profiling relied on immunoSEQ multiplex PCR, and the TCRdb table lists in-frame clones only, not all of them. The sample records nearly 60,000 clones, around 70% being singletons.

This TCR derives from a person aged 25 to 85 with non-small cell lung cancer. The chain uses TRBV7-9 and TRBJ2-7; tentative D call: TRBD1 (6 bases). The sequences come from blood, collected at baseline. CDR3 nucleotide sequence: TGTGCCAGCAGCGGGGACATATCCTACGAGCAGTACTTC. It yields the protein CASSGDISYEQYF.